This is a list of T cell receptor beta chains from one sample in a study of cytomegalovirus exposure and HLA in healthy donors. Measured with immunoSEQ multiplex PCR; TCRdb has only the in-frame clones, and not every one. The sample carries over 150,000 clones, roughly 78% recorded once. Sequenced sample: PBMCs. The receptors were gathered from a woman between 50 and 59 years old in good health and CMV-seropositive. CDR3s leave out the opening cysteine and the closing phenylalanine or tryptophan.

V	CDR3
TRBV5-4	ASSSKRGVADTQY
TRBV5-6	ASSTFSSYNEQF
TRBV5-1	ASSLDRPNEQF
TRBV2	ATTRDRGVHEQY
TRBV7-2	ASSLTGYSTDTQY
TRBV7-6	ASSLYAGGSNQPQH
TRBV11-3	ASSLGQWRDNEQF
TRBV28	ASSLMVGGEGQRVYEQY
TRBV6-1	ASSGQGVYGYT
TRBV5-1	ASSLVTGGENEQF
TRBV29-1	SARTSYDEQF
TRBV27	ASSLGQEGTNRFFAQY
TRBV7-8	ASSRMELYEQY
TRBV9	ASSVGQGADSYT
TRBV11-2	ASQGPGNTIY
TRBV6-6	ASRRQGRGNEKLF
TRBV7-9	SSSLDWRVPPSYNEQF
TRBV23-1	ASSQRALEAYEQY
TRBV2	ASRDRAREQY
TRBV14	ASSEGLNTEAF
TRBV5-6	ASSSINTEAF
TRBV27	ASSLTETANYGYT
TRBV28	ASRNDRISGNTIY
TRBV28	ATNLSGGANYGYT
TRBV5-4	ASSLSLRDSPLH
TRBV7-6	ASSRFALTGTSGNNEQF
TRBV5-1	ASSLAINYEQY
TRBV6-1	ASSDNSYNSPLH
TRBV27	ASRVQGRTYEQY
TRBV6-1	ASSPRGNGQETQY
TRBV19	ASSIGRGRITEAF
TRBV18	ASSPGPDRGGKSYT
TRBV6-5	ASSSRGGATNEKLF